The source of this TCR beta chain is a study of T-cell memory formation after mild COVID-19. The CDR3 runs to 14 residues. Per the germline V gene, CDR1 is SGHTA and CDR2 is FQGTGA. V was pared by 4 bases and J by 4 bases, with 2 bases of the junction left unmatched. TCRdb used MiXCR to reprocess the 5' RACE reads, holding one entry per CDR3 protein. The data show about 270,000 distinct CDR3 sequences, around 15% seen once. This clonotype was found a few times. Sequenced: PBMCs or a T cell subset sorted from them (not recorded which). The clonotype comes from a man younger than 35 who had mild COVID-19 (a few samples of this study predate the infection). Cell type and time point are not known. The chain has TRBV7-3 and TRBJ2-3; 10 nucleotides align to TRBD1. Here the CDR3 reads CASSSDRGSDTQYF. Written as DNA, the CDR3 is TGTGCCAGCAGCTCGGACAGGGGGTCAGATACGCAGTATTTT.